This TCR beta chain was captured by sequencing in a study of cytomegalovirus exposure and HLA in healthy donors. General study points: A list of about 180 TCR beta chains associated with cytomegalovirus was given. Usually a TCR sequence was rare, but some public TCRs were found in many donors.

The germline V gene encodes CDR1 MNHNY and CDR2 SVGAGI (reference sequence). V trimming: 5 bases; J trimming: 3 bases; junction bases outside the gene matches: 5. CDR3 length: 14 amino acids. Some clones are missing from TCRdb's copy, which holds only in-frame ones; the method was immunoSEQ multiplex PCR. The data contain tens of thousands of clones, roughly 85% of them singletons. Details on this clone: Its target is unknown.

Source material: PBMCs. The sequence was obtained from a woman aged 25 to 39 in good health and CMV-seronegative. J is TRBJ2-7 and V is TRBV6-6, with 9 bases identical to TRBD1. CDR3 residues: CASSLPGQGYEQYF. The CDR3 nucleotides read TGTGCCAGCAGTCTACCGGGACAGGGCTACGAGCAGTACTTC.